This TCR beta chain was obtained from a study of CD8+ T cells in alopecia areata. Overall study: In an open-label trial, patients got 5 to 10 mg tofacitinib twice daily. Treatment with tofacitinib (6 to 18 months) was followed by 6 months off drug. Findings and caveats of the study: Higher clonality and more expanded CD8+ clones appeared in lesional than normal scalp.

RNA was extracted and reverse transcribed into cDNA as the sequencing template. Sequencing used immunoSEQ multiplex PCR; TCRdb keeps in-frame clones, though not all of them. This table holds under 300,000 clones, under 80% found once. Peripheral blood samples and lesional scalp punch biopsies were obtained from alopecia areata patients. In regard to this clone: Its antigen remains unidentified.

Germline CDR1 is SNHLY and CDR2 is FYNNEI. The CDR3 has 14 amino acids. Trimming cost V 6 bases and J 9 bases, with 20 bases left between them. The sequencing used CD4+ T cells sorted from blood, collected at week 0. This chain links TRBV2 with TRBJ2-5; maybe TRBD2 (5 bases). The source is a human donor with alopecia areata. CDR3 nucleotide sequence: TGTGCCAGCAGGGATTCCGGACCGAGGGTATCCCAGTACTTC. It codes for CASRDSGPRVSQYF.